Shown below are 27 T cell receptor beta chains from a single sample sequenced in a study of blood T cell repertoires in COVID-19. TCRdb's copy holds only in-frame clones and misses some; the assay was immunoSEQ multiplex PCR. The repertoire has about 210,000 clones, about four fifths of them found once; the top ten carry about 6.3%. Sequenced input: peripheral blood. These receptor sequences come from a man in his 60s with acute or convalescent COVID-19.

V and J are TRBV28 and TRBJ2-3; 7 positions match TRBD1. This CDR3 spans 13 amino acids. Germline CDR1 MDHEN, CDR2 SYDVKM. V dropped 5 bases and J dropped 2; count of bases not matched to a gene: 1. The chain's CDR3 is CASSQGDTDTQYF. CDR3 coding DNA: TGTGCCAGCAGTCAGGGGGACACAGATACGCAGTATTTT.

DNA of the CDR3: TGTGCCAGTAGTAATGAGTCCTCTGGAAACACCATATATTTT. Translation gives CASSNESSGNTIYF. The chain joins TRBV19 to TRBJ1-3; D unclear. This CDR3 region has 14 residues. V was pared by 4 bases and J by 0 bases, with 7 bases between. Germline V CDR1 and CDR2: LNHDA, SQIVND (reference sequence).

This clone was counted only a few times. One junction end disagrees with the germline gene, perhaps due to a read error. The genes are TRBV6-1 and TRBJ1-2; D ambiguous. Germline-derived CDR1 and CDR2 are MNHNS and SASEGT. This CDR3 comprises 11 residues. CDR3 nucleotide sequence: TGTGCCAGCAGTGAAGAGGGCGGGTCGGCCTTC. Translation gives CASSEEGGSAF.

The chain combines TRBV7-6 with TRBJ2-5; 12 nucleotides line up with TRBD2. With 3 bases clipped from V and 0 bases from J, the junction kept 5 bases outside the gene matches. CDR1 SGHVS and CDR2 FNYEAQ come from the germline V gene. The CDR3 covers 17 residues. The CDR3 DNA is TGTGCCAGCAGCTTTCCGGGACTAGCGGGCCACCAAGAGACCCAGTACTTC. This gives the protein CASSFPGLAGHQETQYF.

This CDR3 reads CASSYEGVTKNIQYF. The CDR3 DNA follows: TGTGCCAGCAGTTACGAAGGGGTTACCAAAAACATTCAGTACTTC. The V gene is TRBV6-6, the J gene TRBJ2-4; the D gene is possibly TRBD1 (5 bases). The CDR3 totals 15 residues. Trimming removed 2 bases from V and 2 bases from J, with 10 bases in between. CDR1 and CDR2 from the germline V gene are MNHNY and SVGAGI (reference sequence).

This chain joins TRBV11-2 and TRBJ1-1, with 7 bases that match TRBD1. V was clipped by 4 bases and J by 2 bases; unmatched bases: 4. The V gene's germline CDR1 is SGHAT and CDR2 FQNNGV. The CDR3 covers 14 residues. The CDR3 is CASSSRTGNTEAFF. CDR3 sequence (DNA): TGTGCCAGCAGCTCCCGGACAGGCAACACTGAAGCTTTCTTT.

V and J are TRBV2 and TRBJ2-7, with 10 bases lining up with TRBD1. Trimming at V came to 4 bases and at J to 6 bases, leaving 3 bases not matched to a gene. The length of the CDR3 is 13 residues. Germline loops: CDR1 SNHLY, CDR2 FYNNEI. This CDR3 reads CASSGDRGFEQYF. CDR3 in DNA: TGTGCCAGCAGTGGGGACAGGGGTTTCGAGCAGTACTTC.

The gene calls are TRBV7-2 and TRBJ1-5, with D possibly matching TRBD1 (5 bases). CDR1 SGHTA and CDR2 FQGNSA come from the germline V gene. V lost 1 base, J lost 7 bases, and 14 bases lay in between. CDR3 length: 15 residues. This CDR3 reads CASSLGGGTDQPQHF. CDR3 bases: TGTGCCAGCAGCTTAGGGGGGGGAACGGACCAGCCCCAGCATTTT.

This clone occurred a few times. J is TRBJ1-4 and V is TRBV3-1 (or the pseudogene TRBV3-2); no clear D. The CDR3 runs 13 residues. The V gene lost 3 bases and the J gene lost 4 bases, with 6 bases spanning the gap. The V gene's germline CDR1 is LGHDT and CDR2 YNNKEL (reference sequence). DNA of the CDR3: TGTGCCAGCAGCCAGAGGGTTAATGAAAAACTGTTTTTT. This translates into CASSQRVNEKLFF.

This chain joins TRBV4-1 and TRBJ1-6, with D perhaps TRBD1 (5 bases). The length of the CDR3 is 18 residues. The V and J ends lost 3 bases and 7 bases respectively, with 22 bases between them. Germline CDR1 and CDR2: MGHRA and YSYEKL. The DNA for the CDR3 is TGCGCCAGCAGCCATCCTAATACTGACAGATCGCCGAATTCACCCCTCCACTTT. Amino acid sequence: CASSHPNTDRSPNSPLHF.

The V gene is TRBV5-6, the J gene TRBJ1-1; no clear D. The CDR3 contains 15 residues. Germline V gene lookup returns CDR1 SGHDT and CDR2 YYEEEE. Between the trimmed V and J ends, which lost 0 bases and 1 base, there was a span of 10 bases. CDR3 loop: CASSLGGGRNTEAFF. The CDR3 DNA reads TGTGCCAGCAGCTTGGGTGGCGGGCGGAACACTGAAGCTTTCTTT.

This rearrangement joins TRBV7-2 to TRBJ1-2; D possibly corresponds to TRBD1 (6 bases). The V end was cut by 1 base, the J end by 8 bases, with 14 bases between. CDR1 and CDR2 from the germline V gene are SGHTA and FQGNSA. The length of the CDR3 is 14 residues. For the CDR3, the DNA is TGTGCCAGCAGCTTAGGTTGGGACAAAAGAGGCTACACCTTC. Amino acid sequence: CASSLGWDKRGYTF.

The chain joins TRBV3-1 (or the pseudogene TRBV3-2) to TRBJ2-7; 10 bases match TRBD1. Germline V gives CDR1 LGHDT, CDR2 YNNKEL (reference sequence). There are 15 residues in the CDR3. The ends lost 4 bases at V and 4 bases at J; junction bases unmatched: 7. The CDR3 DNA reads as TGTGCCAGCAGCCCCACCGGGACAGGGGCTTACGAGCAGTACTTC. Protein: CASSPTGTGAYEQYF.

The chain joins TRBV4-1 to TRBJ1-5; weak D call: TRBD1 (5 bases). The CDR3 covers 14 residues. Per the germline V gene, CDR1 is MGHRA and CDR2 is YSYEKL. Between the trimmed V and J ends, which lost 1 base and 3 bases, there was a span of 7 bases. The CDR3 region is CASSQVRANQPQHF. As DNA, the CDR3 is TGCGCCAGCAGCCAAGTCAGGGCCAATCAGCCCCAGCATTTT.

Many counts were recorded for this clone. The V and J genes are TRBV7-2 and TRBJ1-5, with D unresolved. The CDR3 totals 15 residues. Germline values: CDR1 SGHTA, CDR2 FQGNSA. V gave up 1 base and J gave up 0 bases, with 7 bases separating them. This chain's CDR3 is CASSLVQYSNQPQHF. The CDR3 region has the DNA TGTGCCAGCAGCTTAGTACAGTATAGCAATCAGCCCCAGCATTTT.

The table lists this clone with a count of one. CDR3 region: CASRRDSGFYNEQFF. The CDR3 coding sequence is TGTGCCAGCCGACGGGACTCGGGATTCTACAATGAGCAGTTCTTC. The V gene is TRBV6-4, the J gene TRBJ2-1, with D possibly TRBD2 on 6 matching bases. The germline V and J ends were trimmed by 8 bases and 3 bases, with 17 bases remaining between them. This CDR3 is built from 15 residues. CDR1 MRHNA and CDR2 SNTAGT come from the germline V gene.

The chain carries TRBV6-5 and TRBJ2-4; TRBD1 matches 11 bases. The CDR3 spans 12 residues. V trimming: 8 bases; J trimming: 7 bases; junction bases outside the gene matches: 1. Germline V gene data show CDR1 as MNHEY and CDR2 as SVGAGI. Here the CDR3 reads CASGTGGNIQYF. Written as DNA, the CDR3 is TGTGCCAGCGGGACAGGGGGTAACATTCAGTACTTC.

This clone was found a few times. The CDR3: CASSQGLETQYF. CDR3 DNA sequence: TGTGCCAGCAGCCAAGGTCTGGAGACCCAGTACTTC. The rearrangement joins TRBV3-1 (or the pseudogene TRBV3-2) to TRBJ2-5; D is uncertain. Germline V gene sequence: CDR1 LGHDT, CDR2 YNNKEL (reference sequence). The CDR3 length is 12 residues. The V and J ends lost 1 base and 5 bases respectively, with 5 bases between them.

This chain uses TRBV6-6 with TRBJ2-1, with D perhaps TRBD2 (7 bases). The CDR3 runs to 15 residues. Looked up from germline, CDR1 is MNHNY and CDR2 is SVGAGI (reference sequence). The V gene lost 2 bases and the J gene lost 0 bases, with 8 bases spanning the gap. CDR3 region: CASSYGGASYNEQFF. For the CDR3, the DNA is TGTGCCAGCAGTTACGGGGGGGCCTCCTACAATGAGCAGTTCTTC.

The chain joins TRBV7-6 to TRBJ2-7; TRBD1 might be the D (6 bases). The CDR3 runs 15 residues. V dropped 4 bases and J dropped 2 bases, with 15 bases sitting between them. Germline CDR1 is SGHVS and CDR2 is FNYEAQ. CDR3 coding DNA: TGTGCCAGCAGCTGGAACAGGGACCCGACCTACGAGCAGTACTTC. Encoded protein: CASSWNRDPTYEQYF.

The V and J genes are TRBV25-1 and TRBJ1-1; perhaps TRBD1 as D (5 bases). Looked up from germline, CDR1 is MGHDK and CDR2 is SYGVNS. The ends were cut back, 4 bases at V and 6 bases at J, with 12 bases in the middle. The CDR3 loop spans 13 amino acids. CDR3 coding DNA: TGTGCCAGCAGTGCTGGGGGGGTCGCTGAAGCTTTCTTT. It yields the protein CASSAGGVAEAFF.

This chain connects TRBV5-4 to TRBJ1-2, with D unresolved. V lost 1 base, J lost 5 bases, and 12 bases lay in between. The germline V gene encodes CDR1 SGHNT and CDR2 YYREEE (reference sequence). This CDR3 is 14 amino acids long. This CDR3 reads CASSLNSGLYGYTF. In nucleotides, the CDR3 is TGTGCCAGCAGCTTGAACAGCGGACTGTATGGCTACACCTTC.

This clone was recorded once. The chain recombines TRBV5-1 with TRBJ2-1, with TRBD2 matching 14 bases. Germline-derived CDR1 and CDR2 are SGHRS and YFSETQ. V shed 0 bases and J 7 bases; nucleotides not matched to a gene: 3. This CDR3 comprises 16 residues. The CDR3 protein is CASSLAGLAGVNEQFF. The CDR3 DNA reads TGCGCCAGCAGCTTGGCGGGACTAGCGGGAGTGAATGAGCAGTTCTTC.

Here the CDR3 reads CASSSPTSGSANEQYF. The CDR3, as DNA: TGTGCCAGCAGTTCCCCCACTAGCGGGAGTGCCAACGAGCAGTACTTC. The chain links TRBV28 to TRBJ2-7; 11 bases line up with TRBD2. The ends lost 4 bases at V and 5 bases at J; junction bases unmatched: 10. There are 16 residues in the CDR3. CDR1 is MDHEN and CDR2 is SYDVKM in the germline V gene.

The chain is built from TRBV5-6 and TRBJ1-1; D might be TRBD1 (6 bases). The CDR3 contains 14 residues. Germline V gene sequence: CDR1 SGHDT, CDR2 YYEEEE. Trimming cost V 2 bases and J 0 bases, with 8 bases left between them. CDR3 coding DNA: TGTGCCAGCAGCTTCGGACAGATGAACACTGAAGCTTTCTTT. It translates to CASSFGQMNTEAFF.

The chain employs TRBV2 and TRBJ2-1, with D possibly matching TRBD1 (5 bases). Germline V CDR1 and CDR2: SNHLY, FYNNEI. The V end lost 1 base, the J end lost 8 bases, and 12 bases lay between the germline ends. This CDR3 has 14 residues. CDR3 in DNA: TGTGCCAGCAGTGAAGGGCTGTGGGGCTATGAGCAGTTCTTC. This encodes CASSEGLWGYEQFF.

The chain couples TRBV7-3 to TRBJ2-1; 10 positions agree with TRBD2. CDR3 size: 14 residues. Germline trimming cut 2 bases from V and 9 bases from J; bases unmatched to any gene: 4. The germline V gene has CDR1 SGHTA and CDR2 FQGTGA. This CDR3 reads CASSLSSGGAEQFF. The CDR3 region has the DNA TGTGCCAGCAGCTTATCCAGCGGGGGGGCTGAGCAGTTCTTC.